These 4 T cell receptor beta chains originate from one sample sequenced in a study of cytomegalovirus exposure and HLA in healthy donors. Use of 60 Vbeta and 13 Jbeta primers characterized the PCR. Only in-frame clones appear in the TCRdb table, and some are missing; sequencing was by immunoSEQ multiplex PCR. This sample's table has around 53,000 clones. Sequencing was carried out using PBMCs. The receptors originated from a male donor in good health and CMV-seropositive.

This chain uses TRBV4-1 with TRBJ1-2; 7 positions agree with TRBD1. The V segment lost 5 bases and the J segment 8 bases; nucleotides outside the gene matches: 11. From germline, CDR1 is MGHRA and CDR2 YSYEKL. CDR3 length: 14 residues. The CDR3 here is CASSYNTGDLGYTF. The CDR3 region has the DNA TGCGCCAGCAGCTACAACACAGGGGATTTGGGCTACACCTTC.

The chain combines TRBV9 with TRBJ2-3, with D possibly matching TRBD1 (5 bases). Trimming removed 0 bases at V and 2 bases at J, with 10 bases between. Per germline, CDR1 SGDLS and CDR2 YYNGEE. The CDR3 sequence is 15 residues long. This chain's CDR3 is CASSVAAGHTDTQYF. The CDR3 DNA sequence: TGTGCCAGCAGCGTAGCTGCAGGGCACACAGATACGCAGTATTTT.

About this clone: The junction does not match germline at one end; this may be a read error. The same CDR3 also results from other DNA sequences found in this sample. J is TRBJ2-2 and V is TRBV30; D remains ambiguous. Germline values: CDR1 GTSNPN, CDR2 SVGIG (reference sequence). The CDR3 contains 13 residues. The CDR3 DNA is TGCGCCTGGTATCAGGAAAACACCGGGGAGCTGTTTTTT. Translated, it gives CAWYQENTGELFF.

In DNA form, the CDR3 reads TGCGCCAGCAGCCAAGCCCCGGGACAGGCGGGGGAGACCCAGTACTTC. This translates into CASSQAPGQAGETQYF. This chain uses TRBV4-3 with TRBJ2-5, with TRBD1 identical over 8 bases. The trim removed 1 base at V and 5 bases at J, leaving 9 bases unmatched. The CDR3 is made up of 16 amino acids. CDR1 and CDR2 (germline): LGHNA, YSLEER.